The T cell receptor (beta chain) under discussion was sequenced for a study of T cell changes during pregnancy in multiple sclerosis. Profiled with immunoSEQ multiplex PCR; TCRdb holds only in-frame clones, not every one. The profile shows some 40,000 clones, roughly 90% of them singletons. The V gene lost 5 bases and the J gene lost 6 bases, with 14 bases spanning the gap. The CDR3 contains 14 residues. Germline CDR1 is SGDLS and CDR2 is YYNGEE. The chain joins TRBV9 to TRBJ2-2; D unresolved. The receptor was isolated from a female donor with multiple sclerosis, enrolled in a pregnancy study. The source material was CD4+ T cells from peripheral blood mononuclear cells, sampled in the second trimester of pregnancy. The CDR3: CASRGSSRSGELFF. DNA for the CDR3: TGTGCCAGCAGGGGTTCATCTAGGTCCGGGGAGCTGTTTTTT.